This paragraph covers one TCR beta chain sequence. Antigen unknown. V shed 8 bases and J shed 0 bases, with 11 bases lying between them. This CDR3 contains 13 residues. Germline lookup yields CDR1 MNHNY and CDR2 SVGAGI (reference sequence). The sample belongs to a study of T-cell memory formation after mild COVID-19. Overall study context: TCR clustering was largely donor specific. Study results and limitations: Memory from before infection featured some responding clones, which suggests cross-reactive memory joined.

From the 5' RACE reads, TCRdb called clonotypes with MiXCR, one entry per CDR3 protein. The sample shows fewer than 500,000 distinct CDR3 sequences, around 25% of them seen only once. Sequencing used PBMCs or a T cell subset sorted from them (not recorded which). The receptor's source is an adult woman who had mild COVID-19 (a few samples of this study predate the infection). Cell type and time point are not known. This rearrangement joins TRBV6-6 to TRBJ2-7, with unresolved D. In DNA, the CDR3 is TGTGCCAGCGGGGTGGGAAGCTCCTACGAGCAGTACTTC. This encodes CASGVGSSYEQYF.